The clone carrying this T cell receptor (beta chain) was counted at least ten times. This sample is drawn from a study of molecular identifiers for immune sequencing clone quantification. This CDR3 contains 14 residues. Germline values: CDR1 MNHEY, CDR2 SVGEGT. V lost 4 bases and J lost 5; bases outside the gene matches: 6. TCRdb recomputed calls from the PCR reads with MiXCR, one row per CDR3 protein. Of some 100,000 distinct CDR3 sequences in the sample, under 20% were seen once. This TCR was sampled from a human donor in good health. Some libraries in this study had Jurkat cell RNA spiked in. V is TRBV6-2 or TRBV6-3 and J is TRBJ1-1, with 8 bases that match TRBD1. Sequenced sample: naive CD8+ T cells from blood, with Jurkat cell RNA spiked in. Documented subset: FACS-sorted CD8+CD4-CCR7+CD45RA+ naive T cells. This CDR3 reads CASSLSDRATEAFF. The CDR3 DNA reads TGTGCCAGCAGTTTGTCGGACAGGGCGACTGAAGCTTTCTTT.